Below, 22 T cell receptor beta chains from the same sample are listed, as sequenced in a study of blood T cell repertoires in COVID-19. Clones were sequenced by immunoSEQ multiplex PCR, and TCRdb holds only the in-frame ones, with some missing. The table shows approximately 70,000 clones, with roughly 85% occurring only once. The source material was peripheral blood. These receptors all come from a human donor in a cohort sampled during active COVID-19.

The chain is built from TRBV2 and TRBJ2-5; no firm D call. V lost 3 bases and J lost 3, with 11 bases in between. The CDR3 is 14 amino acids. Germline values: CDR1 SNHLY, CDR2 FYNNEI. The CDR3 nucleotides are TGTGCCAGCAGTGAGTTGTCCTCTGAAGAGACCCAGTACTTC. Protein product: CASSELSSEETQYF. Looking up the rest from reference TRBV2 and TRBJ2-5 gives the full variable domain: EPEVTQTPSHQVTQMGQEVILRCVPISNHLYFYWYRQILGQKVEFLVSFYNNEISEKSEIFDDQFSVERPDGSNFTLKIRSTKLEDSAMYFCASSELSSEETQYFGPGTRLLVL.

The rearrangement links TRBV20-1 to TRBJ2-1; 9 positions agree with TRBD2. This CDR3 comprises 15 residues. Trimming took 3 bases from V and 10 from J; bases not matched to a gene: 13. CDR1 is DFQATT and CDR2 is SNEGSKA in the germline V gene (reference sequence). CDR3 sequence: CSASSGSTALWEQFF. DNA for the CDR3: TGCAGTGCTAGTAGCGGGAGTACGGCCCTATGGGAGCAGTTCTTC.

J is TRBJ2-2 and V is TRBV3-1 (or the pseudogene TRBV3-2); no clear D gene. The CDR3 extends over 15 amino acids. CDR1 and CDR2 from the germline V gene are LGHDT and YNNKEL (reference sequence). Between the trimmed V and J ends, which lost 0 bases and 5 bases, there was a span of 10 bases. CDR3 residues: CASSQDSARTGELFF. CDR3 sequence (DNA): TGTGCCAGCAGCCAAGATTCGGCTAGAACCGGGGAGCTGTTTTTT.

This chain connects TRBV9 to TRBJ2-1; D ambiguous. Per the germline V gene, CDR1 is SGDLS and CDR2 is YYNGEE. The CDR3 runs 13 residues. The germline V and J ends were trimmed by 2 bases and 5 bases, with 8 bases remaining between them. The CDR3 nucleotides are TGTGCCAGCAGCGTCCCACAACACAATGAGCAGTTCTTC. It is translated as CASSVPQHNEQFF.

V and J are TRBV7-9 and TRBJ2-2, with 11 bases that match TRBD2. Germline V CDR1 and CDR2: SEHNR, FQNEAQ (reference sequence). With 5 bases clipped from V and 6 bases from J, the junction kept 8 bases outside the gene matches. CDR3 length equals 16 residues. CDR3 sequence reads: CASSLTLTSGAGELFF. DNA for the CDR3: TGTGCCAGCAGCCTAACTTTGACTAGCGGGGCCGGGGAGCTGTTTTTT.

This rearrangement joins TRBV4-1 to TRBJ2-2; 8 bases agree with TRBD1. The CDR3 is 17 residues long. V dropped 0 bases and J dropped 6; count of bases not matched to a gene: 9. Germline lookup yields CDR1 MGHRA and CDR2 YSYEKL. CDR3 nucleotide sequence: TGCGCCAGCAGCCAAGATAGGGTACAGGGGGTGGCCGGGGAGCTGTTTTTT. Amino acids: CASSQDRVQGVAGELFF.

This chain joins TRBV30 and TRBJ2-5, with TRBD2 identical over 12 bases. V lost 2 bases to trimming and J lost 4 bases; unmatched junction nucleotides: 5. This CDR3 comprises 15 residues. The germline gives CDR1 GTSNPN, CDR2 SVGIG (reference sequence). The CDR3: CAWSTSSGGGETQYF. The CDR3, as DNA: TGTGCCTGGAGTACTTCTAGCGGGGGGGGAGAGACCCAGTACTTC.

The chain links TRBV5-1 to TRBJ2-6; 10 bases map to TRBD1. Per germline, CDR1 SGHRS and CDR2 YFSETQ. The V and J ends lost 6 bases and 2 bases, in that order; junction bases with no gene match: 5. There are 16 residues in the CDR3. The CDR3 is CASTLGQGAGANVLTF. In nucleotides, the CDR3 is TGCGCCAGCACCTTAGGACAGGGGGCTGGGGCCAACGTCCTGACTTTC.

Of note for this clone: A much larger clonotype is one base distant, so this may be a read error. Other DNA sequences in the sample encode the same CDR3. V and J are TRBV5-1 and TRBJ1-1; D remains unclear. Germline V lookup: CDR1 SGHRS, CDR2 YFSETQ. This CDR3 is 13 amino acids long. Trimming removed 0 bases from V and 1 base from J, with 4 bases in between. Here the CDR3 reads CASSLAGNTEAFF. The CDR3 coding sequence is TGCGCCAGCAGCTTGGCCGGGAACACTGAAGCTTTCTTT.

This clone was recorded only once. The chain employs TRBV18 and TRBJ2-5; possibly TRBD1 for D (6 bases). Germline V gives CDR1 KGHSH, CDR2 LQKENI. V shed 3 bases and J shed 4 bases, with 15 bases lying between them. The CDR3 consists of 15 residues. The CDR3, as DNA: TGTGCCAGCTCACCGCAAGGACAGTTCGGAGAGACCCAGTACTTC. Amino acids: CASSPQGQFGETQYF.

This chain joins TRBV7-3 and TRBJ1-1; 9 bases align to TRBD1. Germline V gene data show CDR1 as SGHTA and CDR2 as FQGTGA. The CDR3 is made up of 15 amino acids. The V segment lost 5 bases and the J segment 7 bases; nucleotides outside the gene matches: 11. The CDR3 is CASSDRGSGQGEAFF. The CDR3 region has the DNA TGTGCCAGCAGCGATCGAGGATCGGGACAGGGTGAAGCTTTCTTT.

This clone was recorded once. The V gene is TRBV13, the J gene TRBJ2-7; possibly TRBD2 for D (6 bases). V gave up 2 bases and J gave up 2 bases, with 19 bases separating them. The CDR3 has 17 residues. Germline CDR1 PRHDT, CDR2 FYEKMQ (reference sequence). This CDR3 reads CASSLFQAPGLTYEQYF. For the CDR3, the DNA is TGTGCCAGCAGCTTATTCCAGGCCCCGGGACTCACCTACGAGCAGTACTTC.

The CDR3, as DNA: TGTGCCATCAGTCCACACCAAGGGCCTAGCGGGAATCAGCAGTTCTTC. This sequence encodes CAISPHQGPSGNQQFF. The chain joins TRBV10-3 to TRBJ2-1, with 9 bases that match TRBD2. With V trimmed by 5 bases and J by 11 bases, 16 bases remained unmatched. This CDR3 has 16 residues. From germline, CDR1 is ENHRY and CDR2 SYGVKD.

J is TRBJ1-4 and V is TRBV6-6, with unresolved D. V was pared by 5 bases and J by 6 bases, with 7 bases between. This CDR3 has 12 residues. From germline, CDR1 is MNHNY and CDR2 SVGAGI (reference sequence). The CDR3 region is CASSPADEKLFF. CDR3 DNA sequence: TGTGCCAGCAGTCCTGCAGATGAAAAACTGTTTTTT.

CDR3 sequence reads: CASSLEGPNTEAFF. The CDR3 DNA is TGTGCCAGCAGCTTAGAGGGCCCCAACACTGAAGCTTTCTTT. The chain carries TRBV11-2 and TRBJ1-1; D gene ambiguous. Trimming removed 0 bases from V and 2 bases from J, with 7 bases in between. The germline gives CDR1 SGHAT, CDR2 FQNNGV. The CDR3 has 14 residues.

The rearrangement joins TRBV27 to TRBJ1-2; TRBD1 agrees at 8 bases. CDR1 is MNHEY, CDR2 SMNVEV, per germline (reference sequence). This CDR3 is built from 17 residues. V was pared by 6 bases and J by 1 base, with 13 bases of the junction left unmatched. The CDR3 DNA reads as TGTGCCAGCAGCCCCGGTCGGGCAGGGGGCGGTAACTATGGCTACACCTTC. This sequence encodes CASSPGRAGGGNYGYTF.

The chain uses TRBV5-4 and TRBJ2-2; weak D call: TRBD1 (5 bases). The ends were cut back, 4 bases at V and 7 bases at J, with 8 bases in the middle. Looked up from germline, CDR1 is SGHNT and CDR2 is YYREEE (reference sequence). The CDR3 covers 12 residues. CDR3 residues: CASSLGVGELFF. In nucleotides, the CDR3 is TGTGCCAGCAGCCTAGGGGTCGGGGAGCTGTTTTTT.

The CDR3 is CASSFPRDEQYF. CDR3 nucleotides: TGTGCCAGCAGCTTCCCCCGAGACGAGCAGTACTTC. The V gene is TRBV21-1, the J gene TRBJ2-7; TRBD2, as called in the table, went unchecked against the DNA. TRBV21-1 is a pseudogene. The CDR3 consists of 12 residues.

This chain uses TRBV27 with TRBJ1-5, with a possible D match to TRBD1 (6 bases). Trimming left V 6 bases short and J 3 bases short, with 18 bases between. CDR1 and CDR2 from the germline V gene are MNHEY and SMNVEV (reference sequence). The CDR3 extends over 16 amino acids. CDR3 in amino acids: CASRWGGGGYNQPQHF. The CDR3 nucleotides are TGTGCCAGCAGGTGGGGAGGGGGGGGCTACAATCAGCCCCAGCATTTT.

The V and J genes are TRBV3-1 (or the pseudogene TRBV3-2) and TRBJ1-4; D uncertain. Per germline, CDR1 LGHDT and CDR2 YNNKEL (reference sequence). The CDR3 totals 16 residues. Trimming removed 0 bases from V and 7 bases from J, with 15 bases in between. The CDR3 spells CASSQDYENESEKLFF. CDR3 sequence (DNA): TGTGCCAGCAGCCAAGATTACGAGAACGAGAGTGAAAAACTGTTTTTT.

This clone showed up just once. V is TRBV28 and J is TRBJ1-2, with 7 bases matching TRBD1. The CDR3 sequence is 14 residues long. V shed 5 bases and J 1 base; nucleotides not matched to a gene: 4. Per the germline V gene, CDR1 is MDHEN and CDR2 is SYDVKM. The CDR3 reads CASSRDRNNYGYTF. CDR3 DNA: TGTGCCAGCAGTAGGGACAGAAATAACTATGGCTACACCTTC.

The rearrangement links TRBV30 to TRBJ1-2; D gene unclear. Germline CDR1 GTSNPN, CDR2 SVGIG (reference sequence). Trimming stripped 2 bases from V and 4 bases from J, with 14 bases between. This CDR3 comprises 14 residues. CDR3 in DNA: TGTGCCTGGAGTATCCGAGGGCACGGCTATGGCTACACCTTC. Translation gives CAWSIRGHGYGYTF.